Included here is one T cell receptor (beta chain) sequence, with context. Its recognized antigen is unknown. No base quality information exists; no much larger clone differs at one position. These data are taken from a study of beta chain features in type 1 diabetes (dated by TCRdb to 2017 to 2018). With regard to the full study: Mean age, gender distribution, total cell number and subset yield were not different between patients and healthy donors. The study compared the TCRB repertoires of sorted circulating CD4+ T cell subsets in recently diagnosed type 1 diabetes patients with those in matched healthy donors. Whereas all 28 donors provided naive and central memory subsets, regulatory and stem cell-like memory subsets were isolated from just 8 patients and about 8 healthy donors. Across all samples, around 99 million sorted cells were examined, and cell number per subset correlated strongly with RNA yield. On the study overall, not on this receptor specifically: In all four CD4+ subsets, TCRB CDR3 length was moderately but significantly shorter in type 1 diabetes patients. Because cDNA rather than genomic DNA was sequenced, highly expressing activated cells could have been over-represented, although no difference in activation and CD3 levels was found between groups. At VDJ recombination sites, type 1 diabetes patients had fewer insertions and more deleted nucleotides, which implies abnormalities in thymic rearrangement. Shorter templates might be favored by PCR, yet because patient and control samples were amplified and corrected together, any such skew would affect both groups equally. Because small numbers of individuals were included in the HLA sub-analyses, any influence of HLA type on TCRB rearrangement was left unresolved. The naive, central memory and regulatory TCRB repertoires appeared to resemble one another more closely among patients than among healthy donors.

The High Capacity cDNA Reverse Transcription Kit was used to reverse transcribe all of the isolated RNA, meaning that expressed TCRB transcripts were what got sequenced. Deep immunoSEQ sequencing was applied to naive, central memory and regulatory T cell samples, giving an average of roughly 3.5 million total reads per sample. After sorted cells were lysed in RLT buffer, RNA was extracted with DNase-treated RNeasy Micro or Mini kits, with the choice depending on cell number. Each cell subset was processed on its own to prevent cross-contamination, while patient and healthy donor samples were processed together. The immunoSEQ multiplex PCR was used to amplify TCRB sequences from cDNA, yielding 87-bp fragments that span the CDR3 region. The amplicons were sequenced using the Illumina HiSeq platform. As for the authors' bioinformatics: PCR bias was computationally corrected using synthetic template baselines, reads within Hamming distance 2 were collapsed, and singletons that could not be merged were discarded. Reads were aligned against IMGT so that V, D and J genes, CDR3 length and insertions or deletions at six rearrangement sites could be assigned. Within each subset, clonotype counts were normalized to sorted cell number, and only after that were true diversity and Gini coefficients computed with the tcR R package. The overlap coefficient, calculated on TCRB nucleotide sequences, was used to measure repertoire sharing. In its TCRdb copy, this immuneACCESS table keeps in-frame sequences only and misses some clones. Where compared with another copy, unresolved V genes explain less than half of these, and the others have no known cause. V and J calls and clone size are copied from that table; D and trimming were computed from the DNA. This sample holds a few hundred thousand clones; 9.6% were observed only once. Of the sample, around 0.66% falls within the top ten clones.

From each donor, a single peripheral blood sample of 100 to 150 mL on average was drawn into heparinised tubes. Naive, central memory, regulatory and stem cell-like memory CD4+ T cells were sorted on a BD FACSAria II using a panel including CD45RO, CCR7, CD25, CD127, CD95 and CD27. All sorted populations exceeded 95% purity. PBMCs were isolated immediately by Lymphoprep density gradient centrifugation and stained directly without culture. So that batch effects would be minimized, each experiment stained and sorted samples in pairs, pairing one healthy donor with one patient. Taken from cysteine to phenylalanine, the CDR3 has 14 residues. The retained sequence is limited to the CDR3, 42 bases, with the frame set at the first base. CDR1 and CDR2 were assigned from the germline V gene (reference sequence) as SEHNR and FQNEAQ. At the junction V is shortened by 5 bases and J by 8 bases; bases outside the gene matches: 8.

The sample comprised central memory CD4+ T cells from blood. This clonotype was obtained from a man aged 25 to 40 with type 1 diabetes. The sequence is built from TRBV7-9 and TRBJ1-4; 7 middle bases align to TRBD1. The CDR3 region: CASSHTGAEEKLFF. In nucleotide form, the sequence is TGTGCCAGCAGCCATACAGGGGCGGAGGAAAAACTGTTTTTT.